The 10 T cell receptor beta chains below all came from one sample that was sequenced in a study of T cells after yellow fever vaccination. TCRdb fed the 5' RACE reads into MiXCR, producing one record per CDR3 protein. This sample has some 390,000 distinct CDR3 sequences, with over 5% found just once. Sequencing used PBMCs, obtained 5 days after the yellow fever booster vaccination. Receptor source: a man under 40 who received the YFV17D yellow fever vaccine.

This clonotype was recorded many times. In nucleotides, the CDR3 is TGTGCCAGCAGGCCCGGGACAGGGTTTTGGGCTGAAGCTTTCTTT. Its translation: CASRPGTGFWAEAFF. The chain joins TRBV28 to TRBJ1-1; 9 positions agree with TRBD1. Trimming took 6 bases from V and 6 from J; bases not matched to a gene: 11. CDR1 and CDR2 from the germline V gene are MDHEN and SYDVKM. The CDR3 has 15 residues.

In its sample, this clonotype was seen many times. This chain connects TRBV28 to TRBJ2-7, with D possibly being TRBD1 (5 bases). CDR1 and CDR2 from the germline V gene are MDHEN and SYDVKM. There are 16 residues in the CDR3. V was pared by 2 bases and J by 0 bases, with 14 bases between. DNA of the CDR3: TGTGCCAGCAGTTTAACGTCACAGGCTAGCTCCTACGAGCAGTACTTC. Its protein product is CASSLTSQASSYEQYF.

This clonotype turned up a few times. The rearrangement links TRBV20-1 to TRBJ2-3; TRBD2 matches at 8 bases. After removal of 6 bases from V and 4 bases from J, the junction contained 3 bases not matched to a gene. CDR3 length: 12 residues. The germline V gene encodes CDR1 DFQATT and CDR2 SNEGSKA (reference sequence). CDR3 DNA sequence: TGCAGTGCCAGGACTAGCTCAGATACGCAGTATTTT. This encodes CSARTSSDTQYF.

In the case of this clonotype: One end of the junction is discordant with germline, which a read error may explain. The chain joins TRBV20-1 to TRBJ1-6; a possible D gene is TRBD1 (6 bases). The CDR3 covers 16 residues. The germline gives CDR1 DFQATT, CDR2 SNEGSKA (reference sequence). CDR3: CCARPTWGLYNSPLHF. Here the CDR3 DNA reads TGCTGTGCTAGACCAACCTGGGGGCTCTATAATTCACCCCTCCACTTT.

This clonotype has just a few counts. The V call is TRBV6-5, the J call TRBJ1-3; D gene ambiguous. V was trimmed by 0 bases and J by 0 bases, leaving 9 bases between them. The CDR3 has 16 residues. Germline loops: CDR1 MNHEY, CDR2 SVGAGI. CDR3 coding DNA: TGTGCCAGCAGTTACTCAACGATCTACTCTGGAAACACCATATATTTT. Translating gives CASSYSTIYSGNTIYF.

The chain employs TRBV30 and TRBJ2-2; 7 nucleotides line up with TRBD2. Germline V gives CDR1 GTSNPN, CDR2 SVGIG (reference sequence). The CDR3 consists of 14 residues. J was trimmed by 0 bases and V by 4 bases; bases with no gene match: 2. The CDR3 DNA sequence: TGTGCCTGGAATGGACTAGCGAACACCGGGGAGCTGTTTTTT. Translation gives CAWNGLANTGELFF.

The chain uses TRBV5-4 and TRBJ2-1; 10 nucleotides match TRBD2. In germline, CDR1 is SGHNT, CDR2 YYREEE (reference sequence). The V segment lost 7 bases and the J segment 10 bases; nucleotides outside the gene matches: 5. The CDR3 is 12 residues long. The CDR3 DNA reads as TGTGCCAGCTCAGTTAGCGGGAGGGAGCAGTTCTTC. Its translation: CASSVSGREQFF.

There are many counts of this clonotype. V usage is TRBV27 and J usage is TRBJ2-7, with TRBD1 matching over 7 bases. V lost 5 bases and J lost 0; bases outside the gene matches: 10. The germline V gene has CDR1 MNHEY and CDR2 SMNVEV (reference sequence). The CDR3 has 16 amino acids. CDR3 nucleotides: TGTGCCAGCAGTCCTAGACAGGGCCGCCTCTCCTACGAGCAGTACTTC. Protein sequence: CASSPRQGRLSYEQYF.

This clonotype was picked up many times. The V and J genes are TRBV20-1 and TRBJ2-1, with 10 bases fitting TRBD1. Looked up from germline, CDR1 is DFQATT and CDR2 is SNEGSKA (reference sequence). The trim removed 6 bases at V and 5 bases at J, leaving 7 bases unmatched. The CDR3 runs 14 residues. The CDR3 DNA is TGCAGTGCGCGACAGGGGGCTTCTGACAATGAGCAGTTCTTC. This gives the protein CSARQGASDNEQFF.

This clonotype came up a few times. V usage is TRBV20-1 and J usage is TRBJ2-5; 7 positions match TRBD1. The V gene's germline CDR1 is DFQATT and CDR2 SNEGSKA (reference sequence). V trimming: 6 bases; J trimming: 1 base; junction bases outside the gene matches: 11. The CDR3 has 15 amino acids. The CDR3 nucleotides are TGCAGTGCAACGGGGACAGCAAGGGTCCAAGAGACCCAGTACTTC. Its translation: CSATGTARVQETQYF.